This TCR beta chain was retrieved from a study of cytomegalovirus exposure and HLA in healthy donors (dated by TCRdb to about 2017). In terms of the full investigation: An earlier analysis of roughly 500 of the donors reported approximately 280 Gb of sequence data and 95 million to 130 million unique TCR beta sequences obtained from approximately 180 million T cells. A later genetic analysis used genome-wide SNP genotypes for about 60% of the roughly 700 donors, treating that subset as a discovery cohort. A later analysis re-examined previously published TCR beta repertoires from more than 550 donors and added high-resolution HLA genotyping to investigate patterns of TCR occurrence. The genetic ancestry cluster associated with self-reported Caucasian donors included 65% to 90% of the approximately 400 genotyped donors. All discovery cohort repertoires had been generated on a single sequencing platform. Among around 400 genotyped donors of the cohort, an average of about 240,000 unique TCR beta nucleotide sequences were sequenced per donor, roughly 18% of them non-productive. Class I and class II HLA loci were covered by the typing at four-digit resolution. The study aimed to test whether cataloging public T cell receptors could reveal signatures of past pathogen exposure. An early release that covered more than 550 HLA-typed donors contained approximately 290 gigabases of sequencing data and tens of millions of unique TCR sequences. The T cell repertoires of several hundred subjects were profiled by immunosequencing and related to cytomegalovirus serostatus. Typing coverage differed by locus: A, B, C, DRB1 and DQB1 were typed in roughly 629-640 donors, DQA1 in 522, DPA1 in 600 to 610, and DPB1 in roughly 450. Along with the roughly 700-subject first cohort, a separate validation cohort of around 120 different subjects was used. In an earlier analysis of around 540 of the donors, high-throughput TCR beta sequencing was used to judge whether each TCR beta V gene segment behaved as functional or pseudogenic. Donor age, sex, ethnicity and CMV serostatus were compiled alongside the repertoire data. To predict cytomegalovirus infection status, the study brought together high-throughput TCR immunosequencing, statistical association of individual TCRs with disease status, and machine learning. Rather than drawing on any new phenotypic data, the later analysis identified candidate immune exposures from TCR beta sequences and the way those sequences occurred across donors. Four or five DR-DQ haplotypes were treated as single units for association and clustering because of strong linkage in the cohort.

What the authors observed across the whole study: Assigning TCR associations to individual alleles was difficult when HLA alleles, especially DR and DQ, strongly co-occurred. Because counts were too low, 15 to 20 rarely observed V segments, including chromosome 9 orphons, were excluded from the earlier analysis of 587 of the donors. Some IMGT-functional V segments, including TRBV6-2 and TRBV6-3, could not be distinguished by the 87-base-pair reads and were therefore excluded. Several of the top co-occurrence clusters appeared to be linked to parvovirus B19, influenza, CMV and Epstein-Barr virus, according to a later analysis. Compared with equally common non-associated chains, HLA-associated TCR beta chains in a later analysis were more clonally expanded and had lower generation probabilities. The only immune exposure information available for the cohort was CMV serostatus. HLA typing was unavailable for some donors at each locus, so association tests used only the typed subset. The authors suggested that the approach could potentially be extended to other disease states and immunological phenotypes. Most CMV-associated TCR beta chains appeared to be HLA-restricted in a later analysis, and the HLA associations seemed to be driven largely by CMV exposure. A further reported finding was that TCR beta sequences accurately predicted the HLA-A and HLA-B alleles for most subjects in the first cohort. According to a later analysis, TCR association rates differed among HLA loci, with DRB1 alleles showing the most associated TCRs and HLA-C alleles showing the fewest. A group of highly shared sequence variants was considered likely to be a technical artifact of the sequencing pipeline. The cohort was sequenced for TCR beta chains only, and without alpha or paired-chain data the features that could be detected were limited. A total of some 180 TCR beta chains were listed by the study as associated with cytomegalovirus. V-gene and J-gene trimming of TCR beta chains was associated with a missense DCLRE1C variant in a later genetic analysis, and the association was replicated in an independent cohort. Most TCR sequences were observed very rarely across donors, whereas some public TCRs were present in many individuals. In both the original and validation cohorts, the classifier was reported to diagnose cytomegalovirus status with high specificity and sensitivity. Three of the identified cytomegalovirus-associated TCR beta chains were confirmed in vitro to be specific for cytomegalovirus antigens. Presence/absence analyses assumed roughly uniform sequencing depth across donors, an assumption that may not hold. At a false discovery rate of 0.05, a later analysis linked approximately 18,000 TCR beta sequences to specific HLA alleles. Correlated functional status among segregating V segments might reflect linkage disequilibrium, but an unknown experimental factor could not be ruled out. An earlier analysis of some 560 of the donors showed that most TCR beta V segments appeared in productive rearrangements either about 87% or about 30% of the time, which broadly matched IMGT annotations. A later genetic analysis reported fewer N-insertions in productive TCRs among donors in an Asian-associated ancestry cluster than the 666-donor mean.

Receptors were amplified or captured by the immunoSEQ multiplex PCR assay. For the multiplex PCR, a mixture combining 60 forward primers for TCR Vbeta segments and 13 reverse primers for TCR Jbeta segments was used. The CDR3 region of rearranged TCR beta genes was amplified from genomic DNA with a multiplex PCR assay. The amplified TCR beta libraries were sequenced on the Illumina HiSeq System as 87-base-pair reads. Per the authors' processing: A later analysis tallied roughly 80 million unique TCR beta chains across the 610 or so repertoires, and approximately 11 million of those chains were shared by two or more donors. To remove PCR and sequencing errors, raw reads were error-corrected and collapsed into unique sequences using a nearest-neighbor algorithm that merged closely related sequences. V, D and J gene segments were assigned by aligning CDR3 sequences to IMGT reference sequences. For a sequence to be retained, a match of at least six nucleotides was required to both a V gene segment and a J gene segment. Rearrangements were called productive when the CDR3 lacked stop codons and stayed in frame with V and J; all others were non-productive. CDR3 was defined by IMGT convention, running from the second conserved V-encoded cysteine to the conserved J-encoded phenylalanine. The earlier analysis of around 640 of the donors excluded sequences that lacked an unambiguous match to a single V gene segment. An earlier analysis of almost 600 of the donors classified V segments as functional when productive rearrangements were above 56.7% and as segregating when the standard deviation between donors was above 5%. A statistical classification framework was developed to diagnose cytomegalovirus status using the catalog of TCR beta chain sequences. In a later analysis, TCR nucleotide sequences were compared against IMGT/GENE-DB human TR gene sequences so that V and J genes could be assigned. A later analysis assigned CDR3 sequences and most-parsimonious VDJ recombination scenarios with the TCRdist pipeline. In a later analysis, each TCR beta chain was defined by its CDR3 amino acid sequence together with its V-gene family, and reads lacking a unique V-gene family were excluded. To address suspected cross-contamination and a sequencing artifact, a later analysis removed around 600 highly shared, low-generation-probability nucleotide sequences. A later analysis calculated a clonal expansion index for each public chain from normalized within-repertoire ranks of inferred template counts. In a later analysis, generation probabilities were computed with a VDJ recombination model fitted to out-of-frame rearrangements, and the resulting probabilities were checked against IGoR. In a later analysis, TCR-TCR, TCR-HLA and TCR-CMV co-occurrence was scored with hypergeometric tests, and a repertoire-size bias correction was applied to TCR pairs. A later analysis estimated false discovery rates by permuting HLA or CMV assignments 20 times. A later analysis grouped co-occurring TCRs with DBSCAN, adding TCRdist sequence similarity when clustering within HLA-allele-positive subsets. Co-occurrence clustering excluded repertoires with fewer than 30,000 or more than 120,000 public chains, plus five with anomalous nucleotide sharing. This is the immuneACCESS table as TCRdb keeps it, with only in-frame sequences that have V and J called. A part of the clones is gone; compared with another copy, unresolved V genes explain less than half, and the rest is unexplained. V, J and clone size are those of that table, while D and trimming were read from the DNA. In this sample the table shows 150,000 to 200,000 clones, roughly 79% of which occur a single time. The top ten clonotypes cover over 13% of the sample.

V is reduced by 2 bases and J by 7 bases, leaving a spacing of 8 bases between them. The germline V gene sets CDR1 to SGHVS and CDR2 to FQNEAQ. From its cysteine to its phenylalanine, the CDR3 spans 13 amino acids. Of all the DNA, just the CDR3 is kept, 39 bases in frame from base 1. The cohort comprised around 700 healthy bone marrow donors. At the time of sampling, every cohort member was nominally healthy, though immune exposures that went unrecorded were likely present. The donor was CMV seropositive and was included in the group of 250 to 350 seropositive cohort members. Every donor gave a peripheral blood sample, and the peripheral blood mononuclear cells from that sample were used for TCR beta sequencing. Genomic DNA extraction from the blood cell samples was performed with the Qiagen DNeasy Blood Extraction Kit. As regards this clone: The antigen it recognizes is unknown. The input lacks base qualities; no much larger clone sits a single base away.

This sequence uses TRBV7-8 and TRBJ1-4; the D gene assignment is ambiguous. The TCR sequence derives from a man in his forties or fifties in good health and CMV-seropositive. Input material: PBMCs. The CDR3 region reads CASSLPNGEKLFF. The nucleotide sequence is TGTGCCAGCAGCTTACCTAACGGTGAAAAACTGTTTTTT.